One TCR beta chain is described in this entry. What it binds is unknown. The source of the sample is a study of shared clonotypes between healthy human individuals. Sequenced by immunoSEQ multiplex PCR; TCRdb stores in-frame clones only, minus some. Counted here are about 2.4 million clones, 80% to 95% occurring once; the ten biggest clones make up approximately 0.36%. Whole-study results and caveats: Clonotype sharing among donors was expected to depend on sequencing depth. Shared clonotypes: 4.5% to 6% naive CD4, approximately 3.4% naive CD8, 2.3% memory CD4, over 0.3% memory CD8.

CDR1 is KGHSH, CDR2 LQKENI, per germline. Between the trimmed V and J ends, which lost 5 bases and 5 bases, there was a span of 16 bases. The CDR3 has 14 amino acids. Each donor was a Caucasian adult residing in Nashville, Tennessee. Material for sequencing was naive CD4+ T cells from PBMCs. Noted subset: CD45RA+ positively selected. The clonotype originates from a man between 18 and 35 years old in good health. Some clones in this sample may be carry-over from other donors' samples. This rearrangement joins TRBV18 to TRBJ2-7; tentative D call: TRBD1 (6 bases). The DNA of the CDR3 is TGTGCCAGCTCAGTCAGGGGTAGTGTGGACGAGCAGTACTTC. Its translation is CASSVRGSVDEQYF.